This T cell receptor (beta chain) is drawn from a study of blood T cells in healthy people across ages. General study results and limits: In long-lived donors, naive CD4+ cell counts and diversity exceeded those of aged donors. What prevented conclusive comparison of naive and antigen-experienced cells was that PBMCs were unsorted.

The second PCR ran roughly 7 to 12 cycles with a sample-barcoded 5' primer and J-beta primers. Every molecule of cDNA carried a tag from a template-switch adaptor with 12 random nucleotides. From the 5' RACE reads, TCRdb called clonotypes with MiXCR, one entry per CDR3 protein. The data contain around 620,000 distinct CDR3 sequences, approximately 27% of them seen just once; the ten biggest clones take up about a fifth. Germline assignment: CDR1 DFQATT and CDR2 SNEGSKA (reference sequence). Between the trimmed V and J ends, which lost 3 bases and 0 bases, there was a span of 11 bases. CDR3 size: 14 residues. Many counts were recorded for this clonotype. Its antigen is not identified. Extractions gave at least 5.5 micrograms of total RNA per sample.

V gene TRBV20-1 combines with J gene TRBJ2-5; unclear D gene. Sequenced sample: blood. The clonotype comes from a woman aged 70-85 years in good health. The CDR3: CSASRFRNQETQYF. The CDR3 region has the DNA TGCAGTGCTAGTCGGTTCCGAAACCAAGAGACCCAGTACTTC.